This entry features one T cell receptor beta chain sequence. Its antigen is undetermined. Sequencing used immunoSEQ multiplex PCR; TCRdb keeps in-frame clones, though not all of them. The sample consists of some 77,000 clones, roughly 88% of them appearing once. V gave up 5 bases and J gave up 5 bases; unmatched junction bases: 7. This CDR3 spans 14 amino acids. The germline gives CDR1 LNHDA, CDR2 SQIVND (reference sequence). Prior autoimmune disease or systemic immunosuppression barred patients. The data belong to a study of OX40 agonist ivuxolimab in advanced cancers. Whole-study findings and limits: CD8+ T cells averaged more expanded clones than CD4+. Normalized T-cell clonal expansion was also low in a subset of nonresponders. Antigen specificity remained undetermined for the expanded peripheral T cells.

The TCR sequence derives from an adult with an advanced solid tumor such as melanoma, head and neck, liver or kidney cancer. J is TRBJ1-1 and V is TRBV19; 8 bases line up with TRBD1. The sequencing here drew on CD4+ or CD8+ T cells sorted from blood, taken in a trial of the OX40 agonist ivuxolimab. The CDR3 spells CASSYGQGWTEAFF. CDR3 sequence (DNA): TGTGCCAGTAGTTACGGACAGGGCTGGACTGAAGCTTTCTTT.